Described below is a single TCR beta chain sequence and its context. One junction end disagrees with the germline gene, perhaps due to a read error. Authors' analysis steps: Amplification with reference gene primers provided the estimates of nucleated cell counts. Sequencing used immunoSEQ multiplex PCR; TCRdb keeps in-frame clones, though not all of them. V and J calls and clone size are as listed in that table; D and trimming were resolved from the DNA. The sample lists some 220,000 clones, 80% to 95% occurring once. The record originates from a study of blood T cell repertoires in COVID-19. The overall study: The origin of the acute and convalescent COVID-19 samples was the United States, Italy and Spain. PBMCs, B-cell-depleted T cells, or T cells were the source of the cDNA or gDNA that made up the material.

CDR3 length equals 15 residues. Germline CDR1 and CDR2: SGHTA and FQGTGA. The material sequenced was peripheral blood. This sequence joins TRBV7-3 and TRBJ2-5, with 7 bases lining up with TRBD2. The sequence was obtained from a man aged 25-45 years with COVID-19, enrolled during active disease. In DNA form, the CDR3 reads TGTGCCAGCAGTTTAACGGGGGGTAACCAAGAGACCCAGTACTTC. Amino acids: CASSLTGGNQETQYF.